Presented here are 21 T cell receptor beta chains from one specimen sequenced in a study of shared clonotypes between healthy human individuals. TCRdb's table, derived via immunoSEQ multiplex PCR, lists solely in-frame clones and lacks some. Here the sample spans roughly 520,000 clones, approximately 94% being singletons. Sample: naive CD4+ T cells sorted from blood. Noted subset: CD45RA+ positively selected. All receptors come from a woman in her twenties or thirties in good health.

The chain combines TRBV10-3 with TRBJ2-1; 9 bases fit TRBD1. Unmatched junction bases numbered 6, after V lost 2 bases and J lost 7 bases. CDR1 ENHRY and CDR2 SYGVKD come from the germline V gene. The CDR3 totals 15 residues. The CDR3: CAISEAQQGANEQFF. The CDR3 region has the DNA TGTGCCATCAGTGAGGCCCAACAGGGGGCAAATGAGCAGTTCTTC.

The rearrangement joins TRBV27 to TRBJ1-2; 7 nucleotides align to TRBD1. CDR3 length: 14 amino acids. Germline V gives CDR1 MNHEY, CDR2 SMNVEV (reference sequence). Trimming cost V 4 bases and J 3 bases; bases outside gene matches: 5. The CDR3 is CASSSKGADYGYTF. The CDR3 region has the DNA TGTGCCAGCAGTTCCAAGGGGGCGGACTATGGCTACACCTTC.

V is TRBV15 and J is TRBJ2-5; the match to TRBD2 covers 9 bases. The CDR3 contains 18 residues. Losses at the gene ends were 2 bases for V and 1 base for J; bases not matched to a gene: 11. Germline CDR1 LNHNV, CDR2 YYDKDF (reference sequence). CDR3 loop: CATSRSQLGGRGQETQYF. The CDR3 nucleotides are TGTGCCACCAGCAGATCCCAATTGGGCGGGAGGGGCCAAGAGACCCAGTACTTC. Using reference TRBV15 and TRBJ2-5 for the parts outside the CDR3, the full variable domain is DAMVIQNPRYQVTQFGKPVTLSCSQTLNHNVMYWYQQKSSQAPKLLFHYYDKDFNNEADTPDNFQSRRPNTSFCFLDIRSPGLGDTAMYLCATSRSQLGGRGQETQYFGPGTRLLVL.

The V and J genes are TRBV7-9 and TRBJ1-3; no firm D call. The CDR3 runs to 14 residues. V dropped 1 base and J dropped 0 bases, with 4 bases sitting between them. The germline gives CDR1 SEHNR, CDR2 FQNEAQ (reference sequence). Here the CDR3 DNA reads TGTGCCAGCAGCTTAGGGAACTCTGGAAACACCATATATTTT. It encodes CASSLGNSGNTIYF. Variable domain in full (rest from reference TRBV7-9 and TRBJ1-3): DTGVSQNPRHKITKRGQNVTFRCDPISEHNRLYWYRQTLGQGPEFLTYFQNEAQLEKSRLLSDRFSAERPKGSFSTLEIQRTEQGDSAMYLCASSLGNSGNTIYFGEGSWLTVV.

The genes are TRBV28 and TRBJ2-1; perhaps TRBD2 as D (6 bases). Germline V lookup: CDR1 MDHEN, CDR2 SYDVKM. Trimming removed 6 bases at V and 9 bases at J, with 24 bases between. The CDR3 is 16 amino acids. The CDR3 region is CASSLFGSGRGGEQFF. The CDR3 DNA reads as TGTGCCAGCAGCCTATTCGGGAGCGGCCGTGGCGGTGAGCAGTTCTTC.

The chain links TRBV11-2 to TRBJ2-5; TRBD1 is a possible D gene (6 bases). The germline V and J ends were trimmed by 5 bases and 0 bases, with 16 bases remaining between them. The length of the CDR3 is 16 residues. Looked up from germline, CDR1 is SGHAT and CDR2 is FQNNGV. DNA of the CDR3: TGTGCCAGCAGCCTACAGGGTGAGGGGAACCAAGAGACCCAGTACTTC. Its translation is CASSLQGEGNQETQYF.

The chain uses TRBV29-1 and TRBJ2-3, with TRBD2 identical over 8 bases. V was clipped by 5 bases and J by 2 bases; unmatched bases: 9. The germline CDR1 and CDR2 sequences are SQVTM and ANQGSEA. The CDR3 has 15 residues. CDR3 bases: TGCAGCGTTCGTCGGGGGGGAGGCCCCACAGATACGCAGTATTTT. Protein product: CSVRRGGGPTDTQYF.

V is TRBV10-2 and J is TRBJ2-1; TRBD1 agrees at 11 bases. The CDR3 totals 16 residues. Germline values: CDR1 WSHSY, CDR2 SAAADI. J lost 8 bases, V lost 2 bases, and 8 bases had no gene match. In DNA, the CDR3 is TGCGCCAGCAGTGAGATGTTCGGGACAGGGGGGGATGAGCAGTTCTTC. Its protein product is CASSEMFGTGGDEQFF.

This clone was picked up a small number of times. The gene calls are TRBV2 and TRBJ1-1; 10 bases are a match to TRBD1. Per the germline V gene, CDR1 is SNHLY and CDR2 is FYNNEI. V was pared by 4 bases and J by 1 base, with 0 bases of the junction left unmatched. This CDR3 has 14 amino acids. CDR3 bases: TGTGCCAGCAGTGGGACAGGGGGGAACACTGAAGCTTTCTTT. Amino acid sequence: CASSGTGGNTEAFF.

V usage is TRBV11-2 and J usage is TRBJ2-1; no reliable D call. The CDR3 is 16 amino acids. The ends were cut back, 0 bases at V and 0 bases at J, with 9 bases in the middle. Germline CDR1 reads SGHAT; CDR2 reads FQNNGV. DNA for the CDR3: TGTGCCAGCAGCTTAGATATGAGTAGCTCCTACAATGAGCAGTTCTTC. Its protein is CASSLDMSSSYNEQFF.

The chain employs TRBV19 and TRBJ2-7; 12 nucleotides match TRBD2. Germline V CDR1 and CDR2: LNHDA, SQIVND (reference sequence). Trimming at V came to 6 bases and at J to 3 bases, leaving 3 bases not matched to a gene. CDR3 length: 14 amino acids. CDR3 amino acids: CASRRTSGNYEQYF. The CDR3 nucleotides are TGTGCCAGTAGAAGGACTAGCGGGAACTACGAGCAGTACTTC.

The chain links TRBV28 to TRBJ1-2; a possible D gene is TRBD1 (5 bases). The CDR3 runs 14 residues. The V end was cut by 6 bases, the J end by 8 bases, with 19 bases between. CDR1 is MDHEN, CDR2 SYDVKM, per germline. This chain's CDR3 is CASSREPDRGGYTF. In nucleotides, the CDR3 is TGTGCCAGCAGCCGCGAACCCGACAGAGGGGGCTACACCTTC.

This clone occurred once. This chain uses TRBV5-1 with TRBJ2-7; 8 nucleotides agree with TRBD2. V was pared by 0 bases and J by 3 bases, with 5 bases of the junction left unmatched. From germline, CDR1 is SGHRS and CDR2 YFSETQ. The CDR3 spans 15 residues. This chain's CDR3 is CASSLEGLGVYEQYF. Written as DNA, the CDR3 is TGCGCCAGCAGCTTGGAGGGACTAGGGGTCTACGAGCAGTACTTC.

V is TRBV11-3 and J is TRBJ2-1; TRBD1 is a possible D gene (5 bases). The CDR3 totals 13 residues. V gave up 5 bases and J gave up 9 bases, with 14 bases separating them. CDR1 is SGHNT and CDR2 is YENEEA in the germline V gene. The CDR3 reads CASSRGDHGEQFF. The CDR3 nucleotides are TGTGCCAGCAGCAGGGGCGATCACGGTGAGCAGTTCTTC.

This sequence joins TRBV28 and TRBJ2-5, with a weak D call TRBD1 (5 bases). The DNA end is a closer match to TRBJ2-7, so the J assignment may be wrong. Germline V CDR1 and CDR2: MDHEN, SYDVKM. The CDR3 consists of 19 residues. The CDR3 protein is CASSLRLRDRYELSDEQYF. CDR3 DNA sequence: TGTGCCAGCAGTTTAAGGTTGCGAGACAGATACGAATTGTCCGACGAGCAGTACTTC.

The chain uses TRBV5-8 and TRBJ2-3, with D possibly being TRBD1 (6 bases). Deletions cut 3 bases from V and 0 bases from J, with 20 bases between. CDR3 length: 18 residues. In germline, CDR1 is SGHTS, CDR2 YDEGEE. The CDR3 loop is CASSWAVDSSPSTDTQYF. Written as DNA, the CDR3 is TGTGCCAGCAGCTGGGCGGTGGACAGCTCACCCAGCACAGATACGCAGTATTTT. The entire variable domain, with the rest obtained from reference TRBV5-8 and TRBJ2-3, is as follows: EAGVTQSPTHLIKTRGQQATLRCSPISGHTSVYWYQQALGLGLQFLLWYDEGEERNRGNFPPRFSGRQFPNYSSELNVNALELEDSALYLCASSWAVDSSPSTDTQYFGPGTRLTVL.

The chain joins TRBV19 to TRBJ2-1, with 12 positions matching TRBD2. J lost 5 bases, V lost 4 bases, and 6 bases had no gene match. CDR3 length: 16 amino acids. Germline CDR1 LNHDA, CDR2 SQIVND (reference sequence). The CDR3: CASSTWTSGDNNEQFF. DNA of the CDR3: TGTGCCAGTAGTACCTGGACTAGCGGGGACAACAATGAGCAGTTCTTC. Filled out from reference TRBV19 and TRBJ2-1, the complete variable domain reads DGGITQSPKYLFRKEGQNVTLSCEQNLNHDAMYWYRQDPGQGLRLIYYSQIVNDFQKGDIAEGYSVSREKKESFPLTVTSAQKNPTAFYLCASSTWTSGDNNEQFFGPGTRLTVL.

The CDR3: CASSISAGGPDEQFF. CDR3 in DNA: TGTGCCAGTAGTATATCAGCGGGAGGGCCGGATGAGCAGTTCTTC. The chain employs TRBV19 and TRBJ2-1; 10 bases are a match to TRBD2. V was pared by 2 bases and J by 8 bases, with 6 bases of the junction left unmatched. The germline V gene has CDR1 LNHDA and CDR2 SQIVND (reference sequence). This CDR3 has 15 amino acids.

The rearrangement joins TRBV19 to TRBJ1-5; no reliable D call. Per the germline V gene, CDR1 is LNHDA and CDR2 is SQIVND (reference sequence). The CDR3 spans 13 residues. Between the trimmed V and J ends, which lost 1 base and 4 bases, there was a span of 5 bases. CDR3: CASSIAWNQPQHF. As DNA, the CDR3 is TGTGCCAGTAGTATAGCCTGGAATCAGCCCCAGCATTTT.

In regard to this clone: This sample includes further DNA sequences coding for the same CDR3. This chain connects TRBV5-1 to TRBJ2-5, with 7 bases matching TRBD2. V lost 2 bases and J lost 4; bases outside the gene matches: 2. CDR3 length: 13 residues. Germline CDR1 reads SGHRS; CDR2 reads YFSETQ. The CDR3 loop reads CASSLTGGETQYF. The CDR3 DNA reads TGCGCCAGCAGCTTAACGGGGGGAGAGACCCAGTACTTC. The variable domain in full, with the rest retrieved from reference TRBV5-1 and TRBJ2-5, is KAGVTQTPRYLIKTRGQQVTLSCSPISGHRSVSWYQQTPGQGLQFLFEYFSETQRNKGNFPGRFSGRQFSNSRSEMNVSTLELGDSALYLCASSLTGGETQYFGPGTRLLVL.

The CDR3 DNA reads TGTGCCAGCAGAGGCCCCGGGACAGGCTCTGGAAACACCATATATTTT. This encodes CASRGPGTGSGNTIYF. The chain employs TRBV6-6 and TRBJ1-3; 8 bases agree with TRBD1. V lost 6 bases to trimming and J lost 0 bases; unmatched junction nucleotides: 7. Germline values: CDR1 MNHNY, CDR2 SVGAGI (reference sequence). The CDR3 spans 16 residues.